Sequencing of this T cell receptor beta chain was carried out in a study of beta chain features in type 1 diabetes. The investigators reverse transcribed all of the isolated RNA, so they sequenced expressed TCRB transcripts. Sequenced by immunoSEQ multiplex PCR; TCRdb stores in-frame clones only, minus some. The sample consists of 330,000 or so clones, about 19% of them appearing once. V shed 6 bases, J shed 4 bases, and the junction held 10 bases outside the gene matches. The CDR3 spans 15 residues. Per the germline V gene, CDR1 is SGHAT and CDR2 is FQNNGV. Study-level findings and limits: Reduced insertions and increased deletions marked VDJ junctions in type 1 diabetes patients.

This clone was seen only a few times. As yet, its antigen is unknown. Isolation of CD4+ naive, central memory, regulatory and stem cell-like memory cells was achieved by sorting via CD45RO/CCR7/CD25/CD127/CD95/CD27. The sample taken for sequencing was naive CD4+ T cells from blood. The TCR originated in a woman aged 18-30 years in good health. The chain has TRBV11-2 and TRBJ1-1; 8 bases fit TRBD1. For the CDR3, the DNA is TGTGCCAGCAGTCGGAGACCGGACAGGGTCACTGAAGCTTTCTTT. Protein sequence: CASSRRPDRVTEAFF.